Listed here are 9 T cell receptor beta chains from one sample, sequenced in a study of read filtering for tumor transcriptome and immune sequencing. The library was built from roughly 400 ng RNA with molecular barcoded adaptors for alpha/delta and beta/gamma chains. A single record per CDR3 protein comes from TCRdb applying MiXCR to the reads. The table records over 4,500 distinct CDR3 sequences, roughly 21% of them present only once. The source material was a population of CD138-negative cells sorted from bone marrow. Receptors originate from a donor at least 40 years old with multiple myeloma.

By share, this clonotype ranks as medium-sized. The V call is TRBV6-5, the J call TRBJ1-1; no definite D call. The V gene lost 2 bases and the J gene lost 0 bases, with 10 bases spanning the gap. Germline CDR1 MNHEY, CDR2 SVGAGI. This CDR3 has 15 amino acids. In nucleotides, the CDR3 is TGTGCCAGCAGTTACACGGCAGCGTTGAACACTGAAGCTTTCTTT. This encodes CASSYTAALNTEAFF.

This clonotype was recorded a few times. The V and J genes are TRBV6-5 and TRBJ2-7, with 7 bases matching TRBD2. The germline V gene has CDR1 MNHEY and CDR2 SVGAGI. There are 14 residues in the CDR3. Trimming removed 8 bases from V and 2 bases from J; junction bases left unmatched: 9. The CDR3 DNA sequence: TGTGCCAGCTCTGGACAAGCGGGGCCCTACGAGCAGTACTTC. Translation gives CASSGQAGPYEQYF.

The chain recombines TRBV23-1 with TRBJ2-1; no reliable D call. TRBV23-1 is an open reading frame, and its role is uncertain. The CDR3 extends over 12 amino acids. Trimming stripped 3 bases from V and 7 bases from J, with 7 bases between. This CDR3 is CASSHWENEQFF. CDR3 in DNA: TGCGCCAGCAGTCACTGGGAAAATGAGCAGTTCTTC.

Details on this clonotype: This likely traces to a read error, being one base from a far larger clone. This chain links TRBV7-9 with TRBJ2-1; 15 positions match TRBD2. The CDR3 runs to 17 residues. Germline assignment: CDR1 SEHNR and CDR2 FQNEAQ (reference sequence). The CDR3 nucleotides are TGTGCCAGCAGCAAAGGACTAGCGGGAGGGTTTGTGAATGAGGAGTTCTTC. As protein: CASSKGLAGGFVNEEFF.

For the CDR3, the DNA is TGTGCTAGTGGTTTGAGCCCTATGAACACTGAAGCTTTCTTT. Residues: CASGLSPMNTEAFF. V is TRBV12-5 and J is TRBJ1-1; no reliable D call. The CDR3 is 14 amino acids. V dropped 2 bases and J dropped 0 bases, with 7 bases sitting between them. Per the germline V gene, CDR1 is LGHNT and CDR2 is FRNRAP. Full variable domain (missing parts from reference TRBV12-5 and TRBJ1-1): DARVTQTPRHKVTEMGQEVTMRCQPILGHNTVFWYRQTMMQGLELLAYFRNRAPLDDSGMPKDRFSAEMPDATLATLKIQPSEPRDSAVYFCASGLSPMNTEAFFGQGTRLTVV.

Sample share makes this clonotype medium-sized. The chain is built from TRBV4-2 and TRBJ1-1, with a weak D call TRBD1 (5 bases). V was clipped by 0 bases and J by 6 bases, with 23 bases between them. The CDR3 length is 18 residues. CDR1 and CDR2 from the germline V gene are LGHNA and YNFKEQ. DNA for the CDR3: TGTGCCAGCAGCCAAGATCCCGTCGGAGCCTACCTAGGGGCTGAAGCTTTCTTT. It translates to CASSQDPVGAYLGAEAFF.

Within the sample, this clonotype is medium-sized. This chain joins TRBV10-1 and TRBJ2-2; TRBD2 matches 13 bases. The germline gives CDR1 WNHNN, CDR2 SYGVQD (reference sequence). The CDR3 is 14 residues long. V was clipped by 6 bases and J by 8 bases; unmatched bases: 3. The CDR3 sequence is CASSGLAGVGELFF. The CDR3 DNA sequence: TGCGCCAGCAGCGGACTAGCGGGAGTAGGGGAGCTGTTTTTT.

This chain joins TRBV6-2 or TRBV6-3 and TRBJ2-1; D is ambiguous. The V and J ends lost 4 bases and 3 bases respectively, with 13 bases between them. The germline gives CDR1 MNHEY, CDR2 SVGEGT. The CDR3 loop spans 15 amino acids. Here the CDR3 DNA reads TGTGCCAGCAGTTCCCTACTACGCCTCTACAATGAGCAGTTCTTC. This codes for CASSSLLRLYNEQFF.

The rearrangement links TRBV28 to TRBJ2-6; D call uncertain. V was cut by 2 bases and J by 4 bases, with 9 bases left in between. CDR3 length equals 15 residues. CDR1 and CDR2 (germline): MDHEN, SYDVKM. The CDR3 spells CASSLTDFGANVLTF. For the CDR3, the DNA is TGTGCCAGCAGTTTAACGGATTTCGGGGCCAACGTCCTGACTTTC.